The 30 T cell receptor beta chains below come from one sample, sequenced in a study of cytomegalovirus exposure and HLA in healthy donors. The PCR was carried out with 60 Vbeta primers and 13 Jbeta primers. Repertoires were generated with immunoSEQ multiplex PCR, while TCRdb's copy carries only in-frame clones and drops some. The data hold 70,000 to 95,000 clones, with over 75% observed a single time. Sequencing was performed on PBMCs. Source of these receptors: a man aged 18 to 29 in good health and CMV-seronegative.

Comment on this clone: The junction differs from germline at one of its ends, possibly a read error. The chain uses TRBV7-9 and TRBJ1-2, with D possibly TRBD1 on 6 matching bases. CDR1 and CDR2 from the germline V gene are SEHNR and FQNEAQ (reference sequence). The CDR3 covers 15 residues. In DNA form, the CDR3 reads TGTTCCAGCAGCTCGCAGGGGATGGCTAACTATGGCTACACCTTC. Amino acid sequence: CSSSSQGMANYGYTF. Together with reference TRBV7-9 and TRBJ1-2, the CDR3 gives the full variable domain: DTGVSQNPRHKITKRGQNVTFRCDPISEHNRLYWYRQTLGQGPEFLTYFQNEAQLEKSRLLSDRFSAERPKGSFSTLEIQRTEQGDSAMYLCSSSSQGMANYGYTFGSGTRLTVV.

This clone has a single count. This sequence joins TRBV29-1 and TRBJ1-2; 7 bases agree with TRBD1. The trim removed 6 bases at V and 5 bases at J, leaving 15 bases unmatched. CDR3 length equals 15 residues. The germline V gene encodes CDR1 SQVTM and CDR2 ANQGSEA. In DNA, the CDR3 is TGCAGCGTACCCGACCCCGGGACAGCAATGTATGGCTACACCTTC. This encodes CSVPDPGTAMYGYTF.

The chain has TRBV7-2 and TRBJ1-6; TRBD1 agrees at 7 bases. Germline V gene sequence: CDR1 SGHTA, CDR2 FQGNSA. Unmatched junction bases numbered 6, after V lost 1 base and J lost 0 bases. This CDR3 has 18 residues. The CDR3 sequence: CASSLDPAGGSYNSPLHF. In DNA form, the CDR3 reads TGTGCCAGCAGCTTAGATCCGGCAGGGGGCTCCTATAATTCACCCCTCCACTTT.

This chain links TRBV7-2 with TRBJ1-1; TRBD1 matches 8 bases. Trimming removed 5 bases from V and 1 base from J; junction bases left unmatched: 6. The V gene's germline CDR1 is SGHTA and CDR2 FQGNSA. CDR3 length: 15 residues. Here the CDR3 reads CASSLSGTGNTEAFF. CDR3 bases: TGTGCCAGCAGCCTTTCCGGGACAGGGAACACTGAAGCTTTCTTT.

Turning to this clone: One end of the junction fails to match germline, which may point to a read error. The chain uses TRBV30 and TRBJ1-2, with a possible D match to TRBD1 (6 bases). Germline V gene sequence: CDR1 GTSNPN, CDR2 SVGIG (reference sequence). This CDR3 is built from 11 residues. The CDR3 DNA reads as TGTGCCGTAGGAGCAGCAGGGGCCAACATCTTC. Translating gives CAVGAAGANIF. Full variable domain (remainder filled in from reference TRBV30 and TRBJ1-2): SQTIHQWPATLVQPVGSPLSLECTVEGTSNPNLYWYRQAAGRGLQLLFYSVGIGQISSEVPQNLSASRPQDRQFILSSKKLLLSDSGFYLCAVGAAGANIFGSGTRLTVV.

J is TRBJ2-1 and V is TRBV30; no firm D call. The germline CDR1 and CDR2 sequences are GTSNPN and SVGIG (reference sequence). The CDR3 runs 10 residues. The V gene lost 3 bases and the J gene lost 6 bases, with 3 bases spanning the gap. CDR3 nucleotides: TGTGCCTGGAGCGTCAATGAGCAGTTCTTC. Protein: CAWSVNEQFF.

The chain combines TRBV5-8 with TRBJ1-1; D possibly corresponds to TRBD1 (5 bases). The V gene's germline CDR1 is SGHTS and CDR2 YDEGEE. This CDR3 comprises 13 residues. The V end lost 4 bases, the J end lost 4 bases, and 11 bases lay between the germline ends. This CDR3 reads CASSQVGGTEAFF. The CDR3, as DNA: TGTGCCAGCAGCCAAGTCGGGGGCACTGAAGCTTTCTTT.

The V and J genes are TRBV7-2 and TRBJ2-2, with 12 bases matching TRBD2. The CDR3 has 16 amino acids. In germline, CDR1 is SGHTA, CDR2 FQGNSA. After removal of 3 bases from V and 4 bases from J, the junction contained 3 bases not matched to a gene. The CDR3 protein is CASSFGLAGITGELFF. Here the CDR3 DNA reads TGTGCCAGCAGCTTCGGACTAGCGGGGATCACCGGGGAGCTGTTTTTT.

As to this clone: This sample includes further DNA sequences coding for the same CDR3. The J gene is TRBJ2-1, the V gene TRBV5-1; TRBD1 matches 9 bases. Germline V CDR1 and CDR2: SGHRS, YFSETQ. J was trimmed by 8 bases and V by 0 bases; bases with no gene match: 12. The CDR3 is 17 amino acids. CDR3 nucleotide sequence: TGCGCCAGCAGCTTGGCGGCAGGGACAGGGCTTGGGGATGAGCAGTTCTTC. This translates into CASSLAAGTGLGDEQFF.

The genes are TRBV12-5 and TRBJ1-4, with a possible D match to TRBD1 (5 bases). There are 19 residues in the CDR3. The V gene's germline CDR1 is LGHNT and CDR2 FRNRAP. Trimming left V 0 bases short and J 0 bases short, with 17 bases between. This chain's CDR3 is CASGLVGEEQPATNEKLFF. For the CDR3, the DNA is TGTGCTAGTGGTTTGGTGGGGGAGGAACAGCCTGCAACTAATGAAAAACTGTTTTTT.

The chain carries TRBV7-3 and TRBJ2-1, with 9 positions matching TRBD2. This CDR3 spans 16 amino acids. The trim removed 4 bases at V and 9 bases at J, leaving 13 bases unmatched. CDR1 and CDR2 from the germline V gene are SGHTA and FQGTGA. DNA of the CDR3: TGTGCCAGCAGCTCCGGCCACAAGCGGGGGGTGGGTGAGCAGTTCTTC. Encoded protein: CASSSGHKRGVGEQFF.

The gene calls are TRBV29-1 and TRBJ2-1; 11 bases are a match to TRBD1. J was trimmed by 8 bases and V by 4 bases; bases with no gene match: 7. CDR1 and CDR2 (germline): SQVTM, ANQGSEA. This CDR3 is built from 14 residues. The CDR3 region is CSVVLGQGVHEQFF. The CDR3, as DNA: TGCAGCGTTGTTTTGGGACAGGGGGTACATGAGCAGTTCTTC.

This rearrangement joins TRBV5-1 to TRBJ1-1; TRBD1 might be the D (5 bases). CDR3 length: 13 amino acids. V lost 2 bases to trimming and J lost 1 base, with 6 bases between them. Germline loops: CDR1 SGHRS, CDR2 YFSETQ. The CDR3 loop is CASSFQGNTEAFF. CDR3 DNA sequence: TGCGCCAGCAGCTTTCAGGGGAACACTGAAGCTTTCTTT.

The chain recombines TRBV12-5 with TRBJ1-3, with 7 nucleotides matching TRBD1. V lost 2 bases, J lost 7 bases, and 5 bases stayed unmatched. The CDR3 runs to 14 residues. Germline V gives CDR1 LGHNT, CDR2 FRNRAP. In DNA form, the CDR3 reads TGTGCTAGTGGTTTGCCAACGGGACAGAACACCATATATTTT. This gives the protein CASGLPTGQNTIYF.

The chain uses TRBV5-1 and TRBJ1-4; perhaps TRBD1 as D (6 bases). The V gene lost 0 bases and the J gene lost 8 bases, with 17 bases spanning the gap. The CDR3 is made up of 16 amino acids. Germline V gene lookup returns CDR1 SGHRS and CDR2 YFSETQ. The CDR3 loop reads CASSLGTTGSGEKLFF. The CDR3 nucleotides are TGCGCCAGCAGCTTGGGCACAACAGGGTCGGGCGAAAAACTGTTTTTT.

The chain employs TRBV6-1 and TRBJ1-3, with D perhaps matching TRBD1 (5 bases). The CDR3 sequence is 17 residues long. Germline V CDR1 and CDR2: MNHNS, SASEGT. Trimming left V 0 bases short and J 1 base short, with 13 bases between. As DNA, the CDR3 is TGTGCCAGCAGTGAAGCGCTTCCAGGGTATTCTGGAAACACCATATATTTT. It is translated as CASSEALPGYSGNTIYF.

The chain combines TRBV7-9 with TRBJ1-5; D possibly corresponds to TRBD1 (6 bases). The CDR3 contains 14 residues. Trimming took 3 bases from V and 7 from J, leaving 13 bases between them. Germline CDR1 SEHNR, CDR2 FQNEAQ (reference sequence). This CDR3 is CASSFRGRGQPQHF. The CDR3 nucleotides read TGTGCCAGCAGCTTCAGGGGAAGAGGACAGCCCCAGCATTTT.

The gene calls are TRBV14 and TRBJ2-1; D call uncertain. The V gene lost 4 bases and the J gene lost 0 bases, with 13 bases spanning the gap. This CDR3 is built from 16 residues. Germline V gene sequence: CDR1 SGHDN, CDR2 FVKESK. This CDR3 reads CASSPIVQSSYNEQFF. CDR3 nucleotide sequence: TGTGCCAGCAGCCCGATAGTACAGAGCTCCTACAATGAGCAGTTCTTC.

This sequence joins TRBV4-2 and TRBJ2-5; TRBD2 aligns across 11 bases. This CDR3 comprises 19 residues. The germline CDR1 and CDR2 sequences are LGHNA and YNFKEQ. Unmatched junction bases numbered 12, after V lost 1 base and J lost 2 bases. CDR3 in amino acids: CASSQASGGLHERQETQYF. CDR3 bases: TGTGCCAGCAGCCAAGCTAGCGGGGGGCTCCACGAACGACAAGAGACCCAGTACTTC.

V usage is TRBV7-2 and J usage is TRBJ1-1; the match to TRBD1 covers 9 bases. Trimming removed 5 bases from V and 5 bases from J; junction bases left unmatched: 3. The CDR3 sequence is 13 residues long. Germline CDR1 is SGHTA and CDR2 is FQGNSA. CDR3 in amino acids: CASSRDRETEAFF. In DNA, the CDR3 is TGTGCCAGCAGCCGGGACAGGGAGACTGAAGCTTTCTTT.

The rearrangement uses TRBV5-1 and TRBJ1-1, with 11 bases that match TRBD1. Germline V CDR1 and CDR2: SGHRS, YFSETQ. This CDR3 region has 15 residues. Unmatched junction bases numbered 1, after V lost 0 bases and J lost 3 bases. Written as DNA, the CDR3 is TGCGCCAGCAGCTTGGGGGACAGGGGGTACACTGAAGCTTTCTTT. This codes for CASSLGDRGYTEAFF.

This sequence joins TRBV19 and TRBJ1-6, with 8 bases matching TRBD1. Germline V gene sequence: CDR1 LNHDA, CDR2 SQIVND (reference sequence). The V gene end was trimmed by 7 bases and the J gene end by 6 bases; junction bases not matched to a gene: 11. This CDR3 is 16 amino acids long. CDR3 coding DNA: TGTGCCAGTACCCCAAGCCGGACAGGGCGTAATTCACCCCTCCACTTT. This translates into CASTPSRTGRNSPLHF.

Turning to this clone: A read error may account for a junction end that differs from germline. This CDR3 is CASSSLTGSFNSPLHF. The CDR3 DNA reads as TGTGCCAGCAGTTCCCTAACCGGGTCCTTTAATTCACCCCTCCACTTT. This sequence joins TRBV6-5 and TRBJ1-6; D gene ambiguous. The CDR3 is 16 amino acids. The germline V gene has CDR1 MNHEY and CDR2 SVGAGI.

The DNA of the CDR3 is TGTGCCAGCAGCGCCCCGGGGGGGGGTAATGAGCAGTTCTTC. This translates into CASSAPGGGNEQFF. The chain has TRBV9 and TRBJ2-1, with 8 positions matching TRBD2. Germline CDR1 is SGDLS and CDR2 is YYNGEE. The CDR3 is 14 amino acids. Trimming took 3 bases from V and 7 from J; bases not matched to a gene: 6.

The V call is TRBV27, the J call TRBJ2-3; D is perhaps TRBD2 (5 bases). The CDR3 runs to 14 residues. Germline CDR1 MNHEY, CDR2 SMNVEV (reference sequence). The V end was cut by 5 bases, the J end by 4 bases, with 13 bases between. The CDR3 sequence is CASSHLSRADTQYF. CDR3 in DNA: TGTGCCAGCAGTCACCTCTCGCGGGCAGATACGCAGTATTTT.

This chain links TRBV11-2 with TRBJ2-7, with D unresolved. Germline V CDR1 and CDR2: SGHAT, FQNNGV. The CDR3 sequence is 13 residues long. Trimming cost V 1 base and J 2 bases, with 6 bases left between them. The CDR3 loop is CASSLGLAYEQYF. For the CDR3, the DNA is TGTGCCAGCAGCTTAGGACTCGCCTACGAGCAGTACTTC.

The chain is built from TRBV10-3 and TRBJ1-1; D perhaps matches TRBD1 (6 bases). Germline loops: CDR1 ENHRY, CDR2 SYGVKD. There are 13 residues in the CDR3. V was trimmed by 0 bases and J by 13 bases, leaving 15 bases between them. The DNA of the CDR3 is TGTGCCATCAGTGAGTCCTCAGGGGAGAAGAGTTTCTTT. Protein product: CAISESSGEKSFF.

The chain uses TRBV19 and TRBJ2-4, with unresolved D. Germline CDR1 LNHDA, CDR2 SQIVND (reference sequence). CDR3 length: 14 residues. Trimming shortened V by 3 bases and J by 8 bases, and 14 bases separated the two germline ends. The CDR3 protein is CASSIVHPQDIQYF. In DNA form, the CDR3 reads TGTGCCAGTAGTATCGTGCACCCCCAGGACATTCAGTACTTC.

The chain's CDR3 is CASSPAAASGNTIYF. Written as DNA, the CDR3 is TGCGCCAGCAGCCCCGCGGCAGCCTCTGGAAACACCATATATTTT. The V gene is TRBV5-1, the J gene TRBJ1-3, with D unresolved. CDR1 SGHRS and CDR2 YFSETQ come from the germline V gene. This CDR3 region has 15 residues. V lost 4 bases, J lost 0 bases, and 11 bases lay in between. The variable domain in full, with the rest retrieved from reference TRBV5-1 and TRBJ1-3, is KAGVTQTPRYLIKTRGQQVTLSCSPISGHRSVSWYQQTPGQGLQFLFEYFSETQRNKGNFPGRFSGRQFSNSRSEMNVSTLELGDSALYLCASSPAAASGNTIYFGEGSWLTVV.

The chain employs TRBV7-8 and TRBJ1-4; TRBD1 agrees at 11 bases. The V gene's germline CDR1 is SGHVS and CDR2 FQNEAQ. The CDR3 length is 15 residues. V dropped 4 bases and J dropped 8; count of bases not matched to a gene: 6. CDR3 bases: TGTGCCAGCAGCTCGGACAGGGGGCGTTGGGAAAAACTGTTTTTT. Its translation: CASSSDRGRWEKLFF.